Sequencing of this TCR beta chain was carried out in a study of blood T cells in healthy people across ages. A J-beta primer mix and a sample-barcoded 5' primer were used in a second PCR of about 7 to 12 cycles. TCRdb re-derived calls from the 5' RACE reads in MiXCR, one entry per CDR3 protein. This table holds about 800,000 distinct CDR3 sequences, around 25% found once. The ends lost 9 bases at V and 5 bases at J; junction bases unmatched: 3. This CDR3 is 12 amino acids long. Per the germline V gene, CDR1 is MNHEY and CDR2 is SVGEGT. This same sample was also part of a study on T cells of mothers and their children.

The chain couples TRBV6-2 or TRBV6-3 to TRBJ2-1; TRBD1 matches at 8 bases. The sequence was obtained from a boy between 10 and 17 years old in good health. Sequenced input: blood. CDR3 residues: CASDRGNNEQFF. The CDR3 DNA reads TGTGCCAGTGACAGGGGCAACAATGAGCAGTTCTTC.